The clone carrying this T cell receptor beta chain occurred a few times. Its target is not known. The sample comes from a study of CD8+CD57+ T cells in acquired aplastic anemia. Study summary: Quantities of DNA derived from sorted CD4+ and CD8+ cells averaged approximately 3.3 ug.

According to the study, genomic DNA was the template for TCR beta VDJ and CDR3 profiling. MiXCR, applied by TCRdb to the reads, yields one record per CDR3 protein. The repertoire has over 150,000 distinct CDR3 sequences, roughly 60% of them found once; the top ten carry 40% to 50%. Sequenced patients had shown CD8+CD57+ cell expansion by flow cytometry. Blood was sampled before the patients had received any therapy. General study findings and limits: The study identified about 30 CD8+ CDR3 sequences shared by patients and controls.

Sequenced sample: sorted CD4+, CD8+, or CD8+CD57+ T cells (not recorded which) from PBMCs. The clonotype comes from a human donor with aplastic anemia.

Here the CDR3 DNA reads TGTGCCACCAGCAGAGAGGGCGGTGAAGAGACCCAGTACTTC. Translation: CATSREGGEETQYF. The rearrangement uses TRBV15 and TRBJ2-5, with D uncertain. CDR1 is LNHNV, CDR2 YYDKDF, per germline (reference sequence). This CDR3 spans 14 amino acids. V lost 0 bases to trimming and J lost 3 bases, with 8 bases between them.